A single sample is the source of the 28 T cell receptor beta chains below, sequenced in a study of chemoradiotherapy in HPV16-positive cancers. Libraries were prepared by immunoSEQ multiplex PCR; TCRdb keeps only in-frame clonotypes and omits some of them. This repertoire shows about 29,000 clones, 91% found once; its top ten account for less than 25%. The sample consisted of blood, taken from a patient who underwent chemoradiotherapy. The receptors shown here come from a human donor with HPV-associated anogenital cancer.

The CDR3 region has the DNA TGTGCCAGCTTACAGGTAATGAACACTGAAGCTTTCTTT. Amino acids: CASLQVMNTEAFF. V and J are TRBV2 and TRBJ1-1; TRBD1 might be the D (5 bases). Per the germline V gene, CDR1 is SNHLY and CDR2 is FYNNEI. Trimming cost V 8 bases and J 0 bases, with 10 bases left between them. The CDR3 has 13 amino acids.

J is TRBJ1-3 and V is TRBV5-4, with D hard to call. Germline V lookup: CDR1 SGHNT, CDR2 YYREEE (reference sequence). V shed 2 bases and J shed 1 base, with 7 bases lying between them. This CDR3 is 14 amino acids long. CDR3 in DNA: TGTGCCAGCAGCTTCGATAGGTCTGGAAACACCATATATTTT. It specifies CASSFDRSGNTIYF.

The chain couples TRBV6-6 to TRBJ2-1, with D perhaps matching TRBD1 (7 bases). The germline V gene has CDR1 MNHNY and CDR2 SVGAGI (reference sequence). V was clipped by 4 bases and J by 7 bases, with 17 bases between them. CDR3 length: 15 residues. The CDR3 DNA follows: TGTGCCAGCAGTTCGGACAGGAGGGAATATAATGAGCAGTTCTTC. Amino acids: CASSSDRREYNEQFF.

In its sample, this clone was seen once. The chain links TRBV19 to TRBJ1-1; D might be TRBD1 (5 bases). The CDR3 runs 13 residues. V dropped 11 bases and J dropped 6 bases, with 19 bases sitting between them. CDR1 LNHDA and CDR2 SQIVND come from the germline V gene (reference sequence). Here the CDR3 DNA reads TGTGCCGTATTGGGGGGGATCGGAGCTGAAGCTTTCTTT. Its protein product is CAVLGGIGAEAFF.

This clone has a single count. This chain joins TRBV29-1 and TRBJ2-4; no clear D gene. This CDR3 is built from 12 residues. Per the germline V gene, CDR1 is SQVTM and CDR2 is ANQGSEA. Trimming took off 0 bases at V and 3 bases at J, with 3 bases between the two ends. The CDR3 DNA reads as TGCAGCGTTGAAGACAGCAAAAACATTCAGTACTTC. This sequence encodes CSVEDSKNIQYF.

The rearrangement uses TRBV18 and TRBJ2-3; TRBD2 agrees at 11 bases. The CDR3 has 15 residues. Germline V gives CDR1 KGHSH, CDR2 LQKENI. V lost 6 bases to trimming and J lost 4 bases; unmatched junction nucleotides: 6. The CDR3: CASSPTSGSPDTQYF. For the CDR3, the DNA is TGTGCCAGCTCTCCCACTAGCGGGAGTCCAGATACGCAGTATTTT.

A note on this clone: One junction end disagrees with the germline gene, perhaps due to a read error. CDR3 sequence: CASSETLGAGTDF. DNA of the CDR3: TGTGCCAGCAGTGAAACCCTGGGGGCCGGGACGGACTTC. The J gene is TRBJ2-4, the V gene TRBV2, with D possibly being TRBD1 (6 bases). The CDR3 contains 13 residues. Germline V gene sequence: CDR1 SNHLY, CDR2 FYNNEI.

The CDR3 sequence: CASSLRETQYF. CDR3 sequence (DNA): TGTGCCAGCAGCTTGCGTGAGACCCAGTACTTC. The V call is TRBV5-4, the J call TRBJ2-5; D remains ambiguous. The germline V gene encodes CDR1 SGHNT and CDR2 YYREEE (reference sequence). V was cut by 1 base and J by 5 bases, with 3 bases left in between. The CDR3 loop spans 11 amino acids. Using reference TRBV5-4 and TRBJ2-5 for the parts outside the CDR3, the full variable domain is ETGVTQSPTHLIKTRGQQVTLRCSSQSGHNTVSWYQQALGQGPQFIFQYYREEENGRGNFPPRFSGLQFPNYSSELNVNALELDDSALYLCASSLRETQYFGPGTRLLVL.

This sequence joins TRBV4-3 and TRBJ2-1; 12 positions agree with TRBD2. Germline-derived CDR1 and CDR2 are LGHNA and YSLEER. The CDR3 contains 15 residues. V gave up 4 bases and J gave up 8 bases; unmatched junction bases: 6. CDR3 protein: CASSPRTSGTDEQFF. CDR3 bases: TGCGCCAGCAGCCCCCGGACTAGCGGGACGGATGAGCAGTTCTTC.

This chain links TRBV7-9 with TRBJ2-5; TRBD2 agrees at 14 bases. The CDR3 runs to 16 residues. The germline CDR1 and CDR2 sequences are SEHNR and FQNEAQ (reference sequence). V gave up 5 bases and J gave up 1 base; unmatched junction bases: 3. CDR3 amino acids: CASSPGTSGGQETQYF. CDR3 in DNA: TGTGCCAGCAGCCCGGGGACTAGCGGGGGCCAAGAGACCCAGTACTTC.

In DNA, the CDR3 is TGTGCCAGCAGCGCAAGAGTAGCGGACTCCTACGAGCAGTACTTC. Protein product: CASSARVADSYEQYF. V is TRBV9 and J is TRBJ2-7; D possibly corresponds to TRBD2 (6 bases). Germline CDR1 is SGDLS and CDR2 is YYNGEE. The V gene lost 3 bases and the J gene lost 0 bases, with 13 bases spanning the gap. The CDR3 runs 15 residues.

This clone came up once. The J gene is TRBJ1-2, the V gene TRBV27; D may be TRBD1 (6 bases). The V and J ends lost 6 bases and 3 bases respectively, with 14 bases between them. This CDR3 spans 14 amino acids. Germline CDR1 MNHEY, CDR2 SMNVEV (reference sequence). Here the CDR3 reads CASSPTGTYYGYTF. The CDR3 region has the DNA TGTGCCAGCAGCCCCACCGGGACATACTATGGCTACACCTTC.

V gene TRBV19 combines with J gene TRBJ2-2; a weak D match, TRBD1 (6 bases). Germline V lookup: CDR1 LNHDA, CDR2 SQIVND (reference sequence). V dropped 7 bases and J dropped 0 bases, with 12 bases sitting between them. The CDR3 totals 15 residues. This CDR3 is CASKGNRANTGELFF. The CDR3 region has the DNA TGTGCCAGTAAGGGGAACAGGGCGAACACCGGGGAGCTGTTTTTT.

This sequence joins TRBV28 and TRBJ2-1; the match to TRBD1 covers 7 bases. Germline assignment: CDR1 MDHEN and CDR2 SYDVKM. After removal of 5 bases from V and 10 bases from J, the junction contained 2 bases not matched to a gene. The CDR3 is 11 residues long. This chain's CDR3 is CASSIRGEQFF. The CDR3 coding sequence is TGTGCCAGCAGTATCAGGGGGGAGCAGTTCTTC.

The chain recombines TRBV29-1 with TRBJ2-1; D is possibly TRBD2 (6 bases). Germline V gene sequence: CDR1 SQVTM, CDR2 ANQGSEA. This CDR3 region has 16 residues. V was clipped by 2 bases and J by 2 bases, with 16 bases between them. The CDR3 bases are TGCAGCGTTGAAATCCCCGGACTAACTGCCTACAATGAGCAGTTCTTC. This encodes CSVEIPGLTAYNEQFF.

The rearrangement uses TRBV9 and TRBJ2-7; 11 bases fit TRBD1. The CDR3 runs 16 residues. Germline V gives CDR1 SGDLS, CDR2 YYNGEE. The trim removed 0 bases at V and 1 base at J, leaving 3 bases unmatched. CDR3 coding DNA: TGTGCCAGCAGCGTAGATGGGACAGGGGGATCCTACGAGCAGTACTTC. Translated: CASSVDGTGGSYEQYF.

The J gene is TRBJ1-2, the V gene TRBV4-1, with 7 bases matching TRBD1. In germline, CDR1 is MGHRA, CDR2 YSYEKL. The V and J ends lost 1 base and 3 bases, in that order; junction bases with no gene match: 5. This CDR3 is 15 amino acids long. CDR3 region: CASSQVAGGDYGYTF. CDR3 sequence (DNA): TGCGCCAGCAGCCAAGTGGCAGGGGGTGACTATGGCTACACCTTC.

The table lists this clone with a few counts. This chain links TRBV28 with TRBJ1-2; a weak D match, TRBD1 (6 bases). V lost 6 bases and J lost 1, with 9 bases in between. CDR1 is MDHEN and CDR2 is SYDVKM in the germline V gene. CDR3 length equals 13 residues. The CDR3 loop reads CASRRQVNYGYTF. The CDR3 DNA sequence: TGTGCCAGCAGGAGACAGGTTAACTATGGCTACACCTTC.

This clone showed up just once. V gene TRBV4-2 combines with J gene TRBJ2-1; 8 bases line up with TRBD2. V was pared by 0 bases and J by 7 bases, with 8 bases of the junction left unmatched. The CDR3 totals 16 residues. Germline V gene lookup returns CDR1 LGHNA and CDR2 YNFKEQ. CDR3: CASSQDFGGGRNEQFF. Written as DNA, the CDR3 is TGTGCCAGCAGCCAAGATTTCGGGGGGGGTCGAAATGAGCAGTTCTTC.

This clone was seen only once. The junction departs from germline at one end; a sequencing error may be responsible. J is TRBJ2-1 and V is TRBV30, with D possibly being TRBD2 (5 bases). Germline CDR1 reads GTSNPN; CDR2 reads SVGIG (reference sequence). This CDR3 spans 11 amino acids. The CDR3 DNA reads as TGTGCCTGGAGTGTAGGTGGGAGTGTGGTCTTC. This encodes CAWSVGGSVVF.

J is TRBJ2-1 and V is TRBV18, with D tentatively TRBD2 (6 bases). V was shortened by 6 bases and J by 7 bases, with 22 bases between the two germline ends. Germline lookup yields CDR1 KGHSH and CDR2 LQKENI. The CDR3 covers 16 residues. CDR3 residues: CASSPLGGVGWNEQFF. The CDR3 region has the DNA TGTGCCAGCTCCCCCCTCGGCGGGGTGGGATGGAATGAGCAGTTCTTC.

The chain carries TRBV7-1 and TRBJ2-6, with D possibly being TRBD1 (6 bases). TRBV7-1 is annotated as an ORF whose role is uncertain. Trimming removed 4 bases at V and 0 bases at J, with 16 bases between. The CDR3 is 18 amino acids. CDR3 in DNA: TGTGCCAGCAGCTTTCCGCAGGGGTTGAGCTCTGGGGCCAACGTCCTGACTTTC. Translating gives CASSFPQGLSSGANVLTF.

V usage is TRBV2 and J usage is TRBJ2-1, with a weak D call TRBD2 (6 bases). Germline values: CDR1 SNHLY, CDR2 FYNNEI. This CDR3 is 15 amino acids long. V gave up 8 bases and J gave up 1 base, with 15 bases separating them. In DNA, the CDR3 is TGTGCCAGCGTGCTAGCGAAGAATTCCTACAATGAGCAGTTCTTC. It is translated as CASVLAKNSYNEQFF.

The V call is TRBV5-1, the J call TRBJ2-7, with no clear D. The CDR3 length is 13 residues. Germline V lookup: CDR1 SGHRS, CDR2 YFSETQ. V was trimmed by 6 bases and J by 6 bases, leaving 16 bases between them. This CDR3 reads CASTLNIGAEQYF. The CDR3 coding sequence is TGCGCCAGCACCCTGAATATAGGTGCCGAGCAGTACTTC. The full variable domain, rest sourced from reference TRBV5-1 and TRBJ2-7, is KAGVTQTPRYLIKTRGQQVTLSCSPISGHRSVSWYQQTPGQGLQFLFEYFSETQRNKGNFPGRFSGRQFSNSRSEMNVSTLELGDSALYLCASTLNIGAEQYFGPGTRLTVT.

This clone appeared once. This chain uses TRBV5-1 with TRBJ1-1, with TRBD1 as a possible D gene (5 bases). V gave up 1 base and J gave up 1 base, with 8 bases separating them. Germline CDR1 and CDR2: SGHRS and YFSETQ. The CDR3 is 14 residues long. CDR3 protein: CASSLYGANTEAFF. Here the CDR3 DNA reads TGCGCCAGCAGCTTGTACGGGGCGAACACTGAAGCTTTCTTT.

CDR3 residues: CASSRLLAGISYEQYF. The CDR3 DNA reads TGTGCCAGCAGCCGTCTTCTAGCGGGTATATCCTACGAGCAGTACTTC. This sequence joins TRBV7-6 and TRBJ2-7; 8 bases match TRBD2. Germline trimming cut 5 bases from V and 1 base from J; bases unmatched to any gene: 10. CDR1 and CDR2 (germline): SGHVS, FNYEAQ. The CDR3 is made up of 16 amino acids. The complete variable domain, with remaining parts taken from reference TRBV7-6 and TRBJ2-7, reads GAGVSQSPRYKVTKRGQDVALRCDPISGHVSLYWYRQALGQGPEFLTYFNYEAQQDKSGLPNDRFSAERPEGSISTLTIQRTEQRDSAMYRCASSRLLAGISYEQYFGPGTRLTVT.

This chain links TRBV7-2 with TRBJ2-7, with TRBD2 matching 15 bases. The CDR3 contains 16 residues. Germline CDR1 and CDR2: SGHTA and FQGNSA. The trim removed 0 bases at V and 6 bases at J, leaving 3 bases unmatched. As DNA, the CDR3 is TGTGCCAGCAGCTTAGCGCTGGGACTAGCGGGGGGCGAGCAGTACTTC. It translates to CASSLALGLAGGEQYF. The entire variable domain, with the rest obtained from reference TRBV7-2 and TRBJ2-7, is as follows: GAGVSQSPSNKVTEKGKDVELRCDPISGHTALYWYRQSLGQGLEFLIYFQGNSAPDKSGLPSDRFSAERTGGSVSTLTIQRTQQEDSAVYLCASSLALGLAGGEQYFGPGTRLTVT.

The chain is built from TRBV10-3 and TRBJ2-7; a possible D gene is TRBD1 (5 bases). This CDR3 has 15 residues. Trimming removed 0 bases at V and 4 bases at J, with 13 bases between. Germline-derived CDR1 and CDR2 are ENHRY and SYGVKD. The CDR3 protein is CAISESVGPRYEQYF. The CDR3 DNA follows: TGTGCCATCAGTGAGTCAGTGGGGCCCCGGTACGAGCAGTACTTC.